This T cell receptor (beta chain) was sequenced for a study of regulatory T cells in long-lasting Graves disease. Documented time point: newly diagnosed GD, antithyroid drugs for less than 3 months. PBMC-derived RNA was used for the TCR library. This clonotype was seen ten or more times. Arm-PCR of CDR3 regions and iRepertoire HTBI primers were the basis on which TCR beta libraries were built. Each CDR3 protein gets one entry after TCRdb re-called the multiplex PCR reads with MiXCR. In the table there are around 470,000 distinct CDR3 sequences, approximately 14% of which are singletons. Losses at the gene ends were 8 bases for V and 7 bases for J; bases not matched to a gene: 7. Germline-derived CDR1 and CDR2 are MGHRA and YSYEKL. This CDR3 comprises 13 residues. A further study also used this sample, focusing on T cells in Graves' hyperthyroidism and ophthalmopathy.

The chain links TRBV4-1 to TRBJ2-7, with 11 nucleotides matching TRBD1. This sequence originates from a woman between 45 and 65 years old with Graves disease. The sample here was peripheral blood mononuclear cells (PBMCs), taken at new diagnosis, from a patient treated with antithyroid drugs. The CDR3 region is CASAGQGAEEQYF. The CDR3, as DNA: TGCGCCAGCGCAGGACAGGGGGCGGAGGAGCAGTACTTC.